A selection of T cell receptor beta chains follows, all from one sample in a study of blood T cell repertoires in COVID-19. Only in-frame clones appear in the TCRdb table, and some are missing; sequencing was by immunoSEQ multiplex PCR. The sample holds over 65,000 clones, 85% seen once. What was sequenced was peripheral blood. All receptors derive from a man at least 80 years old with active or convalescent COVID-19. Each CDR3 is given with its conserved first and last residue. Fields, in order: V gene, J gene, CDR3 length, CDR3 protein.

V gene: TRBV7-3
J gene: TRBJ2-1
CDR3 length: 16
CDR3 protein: CASSLIGTSGNNEQFF

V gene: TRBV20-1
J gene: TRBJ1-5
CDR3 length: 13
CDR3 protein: CSASSTGERPQHF

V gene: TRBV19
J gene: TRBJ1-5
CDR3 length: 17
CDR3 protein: CASSDRFYRYSNQPQHF

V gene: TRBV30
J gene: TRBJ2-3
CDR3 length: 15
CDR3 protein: CAWRTSGFPTDTQYF

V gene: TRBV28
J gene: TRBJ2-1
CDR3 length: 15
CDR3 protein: CASKTLYGALNEQFF

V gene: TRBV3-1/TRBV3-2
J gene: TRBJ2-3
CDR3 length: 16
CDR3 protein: CASSHYRLPRTDTQYF

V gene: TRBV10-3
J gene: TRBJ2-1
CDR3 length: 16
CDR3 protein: CAIGPRQTSGGNEQFF

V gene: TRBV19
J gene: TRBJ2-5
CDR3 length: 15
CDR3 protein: CASRQTGTEIQTQYF

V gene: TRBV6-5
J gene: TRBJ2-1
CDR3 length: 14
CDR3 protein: CASRNRGRDNEQFF

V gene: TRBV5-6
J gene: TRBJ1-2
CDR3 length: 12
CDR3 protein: CASSLGVEGYTF

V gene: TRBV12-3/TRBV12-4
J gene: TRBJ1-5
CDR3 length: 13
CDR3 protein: CASSLGQAQPQHF

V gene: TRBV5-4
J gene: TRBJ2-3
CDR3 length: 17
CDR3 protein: CASSVGLAGVPTDTQYF

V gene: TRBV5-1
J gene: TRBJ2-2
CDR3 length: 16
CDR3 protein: CASSLSMARGTGELFF

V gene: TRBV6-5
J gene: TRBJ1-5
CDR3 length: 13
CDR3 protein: CASSYDRGQPQHF

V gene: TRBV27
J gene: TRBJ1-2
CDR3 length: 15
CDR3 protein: CASKRTDATNYGYTF

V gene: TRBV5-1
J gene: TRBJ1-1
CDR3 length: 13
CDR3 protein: CASSFDRNTEAFF

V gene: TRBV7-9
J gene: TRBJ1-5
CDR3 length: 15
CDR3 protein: CASSLDNRELGPQHF

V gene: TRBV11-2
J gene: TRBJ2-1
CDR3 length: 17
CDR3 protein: CASSFTSRAGGRNEQFF

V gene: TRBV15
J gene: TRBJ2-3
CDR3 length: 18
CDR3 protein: CATSRDRLLAGSTDTQYF

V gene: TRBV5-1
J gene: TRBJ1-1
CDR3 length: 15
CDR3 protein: CASSLVSDSNTEAFF

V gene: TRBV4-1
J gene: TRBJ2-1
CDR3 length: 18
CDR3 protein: CASSQAPFGAGGPQEQFF

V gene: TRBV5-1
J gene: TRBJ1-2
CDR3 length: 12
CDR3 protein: CASRAGGDGYTF

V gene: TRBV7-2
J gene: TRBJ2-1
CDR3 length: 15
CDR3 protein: CASSLALASYNEQFF

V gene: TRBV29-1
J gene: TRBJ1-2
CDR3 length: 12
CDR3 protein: CSVTKENYGYTF

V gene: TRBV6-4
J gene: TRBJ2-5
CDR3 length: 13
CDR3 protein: CASRLYAQETQYF

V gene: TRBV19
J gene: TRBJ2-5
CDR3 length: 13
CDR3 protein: CASSGGYQETQYF

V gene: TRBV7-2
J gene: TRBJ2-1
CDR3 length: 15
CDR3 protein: CASSLSREVRRKQFF

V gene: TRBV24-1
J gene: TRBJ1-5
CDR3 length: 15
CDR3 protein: CATSPRTGPNQPQHF

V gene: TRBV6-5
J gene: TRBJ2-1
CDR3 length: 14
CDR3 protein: CASELAGGYNEQFF

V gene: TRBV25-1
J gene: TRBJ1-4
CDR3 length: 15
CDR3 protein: CASSEGLGGWEKLFF

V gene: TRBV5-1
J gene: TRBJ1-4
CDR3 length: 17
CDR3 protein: CASSLDPTTVTNEKLFF

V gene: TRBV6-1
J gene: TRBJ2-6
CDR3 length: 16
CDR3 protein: CASSEEGASGANVLTF

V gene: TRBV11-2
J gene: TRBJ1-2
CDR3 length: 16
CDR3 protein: CASSLSPDGTFLDYTF

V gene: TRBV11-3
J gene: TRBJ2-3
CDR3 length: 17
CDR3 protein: CASSLSFEGVRTDTQYF

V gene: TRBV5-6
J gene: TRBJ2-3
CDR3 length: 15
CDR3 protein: CASSSGTGDTDTQYF

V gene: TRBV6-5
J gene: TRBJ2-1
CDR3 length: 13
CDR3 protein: CAAGSSGLSEQFF

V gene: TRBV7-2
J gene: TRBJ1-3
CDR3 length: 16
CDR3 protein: CASSWTGVRSGNTIYF

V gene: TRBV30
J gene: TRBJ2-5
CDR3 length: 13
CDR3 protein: CAWSMGGRETQYF

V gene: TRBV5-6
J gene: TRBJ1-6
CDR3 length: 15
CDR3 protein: CASSIDRGHNSPLHF

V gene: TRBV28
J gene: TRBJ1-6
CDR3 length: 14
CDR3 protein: CASSFRRGNSPLHF

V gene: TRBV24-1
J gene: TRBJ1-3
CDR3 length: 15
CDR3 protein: CATSDLTGSGNTIYF

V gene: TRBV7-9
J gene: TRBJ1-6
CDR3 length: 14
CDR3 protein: CASSSTVNNSPLHF

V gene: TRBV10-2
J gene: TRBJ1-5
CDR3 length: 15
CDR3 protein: CASSETGTPNQPQHF

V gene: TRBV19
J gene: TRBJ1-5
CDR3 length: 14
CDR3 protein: CASSKQGSNQPQHF

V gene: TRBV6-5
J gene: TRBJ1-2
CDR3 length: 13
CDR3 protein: CASSRQGNYGYTF

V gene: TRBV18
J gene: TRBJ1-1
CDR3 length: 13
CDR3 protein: CASSPYDRGEAFF

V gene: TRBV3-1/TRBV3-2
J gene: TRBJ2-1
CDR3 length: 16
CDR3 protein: CASSQVGGTANNEQFF

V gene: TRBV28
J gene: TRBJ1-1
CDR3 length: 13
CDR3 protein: CASRDSKNTEAFF

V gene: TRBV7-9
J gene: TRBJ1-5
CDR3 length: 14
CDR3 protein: CASSFGTTNQPQHF

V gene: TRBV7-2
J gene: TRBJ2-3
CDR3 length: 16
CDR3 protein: CASSFYAGGLTDTQYF

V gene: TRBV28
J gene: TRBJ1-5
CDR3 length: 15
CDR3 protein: CASTRDRGVHQPQHF

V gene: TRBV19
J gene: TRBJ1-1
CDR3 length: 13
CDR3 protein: CASNPDRGLQAFF

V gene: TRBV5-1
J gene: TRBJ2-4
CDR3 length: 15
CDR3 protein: CASSPTGTSENIQYF